This entry lists 29 T cell receptor beta chains sequenced from one sample in a study of cytomegalovirus exposure and HLA in healthy donors. Researchers ran the PCR with 60 Vbeta and 13 Jbeta primers. The repertoire was sequenced with immunoSEQ multiplex PCR; TCRdb's copy has only in-frame clones and lacks some. This sample has about 120,000 clones, with about three quarters found just once. Material for sequencing was PBMCs. These receptors were obtained from a man aged 55 to 70 in good health and CMV-seropositive.

This clone was counted a few times. The chain couples TRBV5-4 to TRBJ2-3, with 8 nucleotides matching TRBD2. After removal of 4 bases from V and 1 base from J, the junction contained 8 bases not matched to a gene. This CDR3 is built from 16 residues. Per the germline V gene, CDR1 is SGHNT and CDR2 is YYREEE (reference sequence). The CDR3 DNA reads TGTGCCAGCAGCCACCGGGCGGGAGGCCGCACAGATACGCAGTATTTT. Protein sequence: CASSHRAGGRTDTQYF.

This clone was recorded a few times. J is TRBJ2-7 and V is TRBV10-3; 8 bases are a match to TRBD1. The trim removed 3 bases at V and 5 bases at J, leaving 6 bases unmatched. The CDR3 is 14 residues long. Per germline, CDR1 ENHRY and CDR2 SYGVKD. CDR3 bases: TGTGCCATCAGTGACCGAACGACAGGGGACGAGCAGTACTTC. This translates into CAISDRTTGDEQYF.

The table lists this clone with a few counts. The chain joins TRBV6-4 to TRBJ1-6; possibly TRBD1 for D (5 bases). The germline V and J ends were trimmed by 2 bases and 6 bases, with 5 bases remaining between them. The CDR3 is 13 residues long. The germline V gene encodes CDR1 MRHNA and CDR2 SNTAGT. CDR3 sequence: CASSDRGNSPLHF. DNA for the CDR3: TGTGCCAGCAGTGACAGGGGTAATTCACCCCTCCACTTT.

The V and J genes are TRBV19 and TRBJ1-3; unclear D gene. The CDR3 consists of 15 residues. The germline CDR1 and CDR2 sequences are LNHDA and SQIVND (reference sequence). The V end lost 6 bases, the J end lost 0 bases, and 12 bases lay between the germline ends. The CDR3 protein is CASSPYVSSGNTIYF. The CDR3 DNA sequence: TGTGCCAGTAGCCCTTATGTGAGCTCTGGAAACACCATATATTTT.

The V gene is TRBV28, the J gene TRBJ2-1; 9 positions match TRBD2. CDR1 and CDR2 (germline): MDHEN, SYDVKM. The CDR3 is made up of 15 amino acids. After removal of 2 bases from V and 6 bases from J, the junction contained 5 bases not matched to a gene. The CDR3 protein is CASSLAGGEGNEQFF. The DNA for the CDR3 is TGTGCCAGCAGTTTAGCGGGAGGGGAGGGCAATGAGCAGTTCTTC.

CDR3 amino acids: CASSLGQGGETEAFF. For the CDR3, the DNA is TGTGCCAGCAGCTTAGGACAGGGGGGCGAAACTGAAGCTTTCTTT. The chain has TRBV11-3 and TRBJ1-1, with TRBD1 matching over 9 bases. This CDR3 region has 15 residues. V was pared by 1 base and J by 5 bases, with 5 bases of the junction left unmatched. Germline V gene lookup returns CDR1 SGHNT and CDR2 YENEEA.

The rearrangement links TRBV7-3 to TRBJ2-2; D unresolved. Trimming cost V 4 bases and J 3 bases, with 3 bases left between them. There are 12 residues in the CDR3. The germline CDR1 and CDR2 sequences are SGHTA and FQGTGA. The CDR3 DNA reads as TGTGCCAGCAGCTCTTACACCGGGGAGCTGTTTTTT. Its translation is CASSSYTGELFF.

J is TRBJ2-2 and V is TRBV27; D uncertain. The V end lost 3 bases, the J end lost 5 bases, and 10 bases lay between the germline ends. Looked up from germline, CDR1 is MNHEY and CDR2 is SMNVEV (reference sequence). The CDR3 has 14 amino acids. The CDR3 nucleotides are TGTGCCAGCAGTTTGTACAGTATTACCGGGGAGCTGTTTTTT. Protein product: CASSLYSITGELFF.

The chain combines TRBV10-2 with TRBJ2-5, with TRBD2 identical over 7 bases. The CDR3 has 13 amino acids. The junction had 1 base not matched to a gene; V was cut back by 6 bases and J by 0 bases. The V gene's germline CDR1 is WSHSY and CDR2 SAAADI. The CDR3 region is CASRGLDQETQYF. DNA of the CDR3: TGCGCCAGCAGAGGACTAGACCAAGAGACCCAGTACTTC.

The chain employs TRBV21-1 and TRBJ2-4; the table's D gene call, TRBD1, was not cross checked with the DNA. TRBV21-1 is listed as a pseudogene. This CDR3 contains 16 residues. CDR3 DNA sequence: TGTGCCAGCAGCCGGGGACAGGGTTATGCCAAAAACATTCAGTACTTC. This gives the protein CASSRGQGYAKNIQYF.

The CDR3 nucleotides read TGTGCCAGCAGCTTACGGTTACAGGGTGCCTTGGATGAGCAGTTCTTC. Its protein product is CASSLRLQGALDEQFF. The J gene is TRBJ2-1, the V gene TRBV13, with D tentatively TRBD1 (6 bases). CDR1 is PRHDT and CDR2 is FYEKMQ in the germline V gene (reference sequence). The CDR3 loop spans 16 amino acids. The V end was cut by 2 bases, the J end by 8 bases, with 19 bases between.

This clone occurred once. V is TRBV11-1 and J is TRBJ2-1; 14 positions agree with TRBD2. Germline assignment: CDR1 SGHAT and CDR2 FQDESV (reference sequence). The CDR3 spans 15 residues. Unmatched junction bases numbered 4, after V lost 4 bases and J lost 8 bases. DNA of the CDR3: TGTGCCAGCAGCTCCGGACTAGCGGGAGGCGATGAGCAGTTCTTC. Translation gives CASSSGLAGGDEQFF.

J is TRBJ1-6 and V is TRBV7-2; 9 bases are shared with TRBD1. Germline values: CDR1 SGHTA, CDR2 FQGNSA. The ends lost 5 bases at V and 10 bases at J; junction bases unmatched: 9. This CDR3 has 15 amino acids. CDR3 residues: CASSPRQGVESPLHF. Here the CDR3 DNA reads TGTGCCAGCAGCCCCAGACAGGGGGTCGAGTCACCCCTCCACTTT.

This clone occurred a few times. The chain links TRBV27 to TRBJ1-6; TRBD1 matches 9 bases. CDR1 and CDR2 (germline): MNHEY, SMNVEV (reference sequence). V lost 3 bases and J lost 11; bases outside the gene matches: 5. The CDR3 runs to 14 residues. The CDR3 protein is CASSFPGQGTPLHF. Here the CDR3 DNA reads TGTGCCAGCAGTTTTCCGGGACAGGGTACACCCCTCCACTTT.

The V call is TRBV19, the J call TRBJ2-1; 13 bases match TRBD2. The J segment lost 8 bases and the V segment lost 4 bases, leaving 8 bases of the junction unmatched. CDR1 is LNHDA and CDR2 is SQIVND in the germline V gene (reference sequence). The CDR3 length is 16 residues. CDR3 region: CASSNPLAGGLYEQFF. CDR3 bases: TGTGCCAGTAGTAACCCACTAGCGGGGGGGCTTTATGAGCAGTTCTTC.

The rearrangement joins TRBV6-1 to TRBJ1-1; 7 bases align to TRBD1. The CDR3 contains 15 residues. Germline values: CDR1 MNHNS, CDR2 SASEGT. The ends lost 6 bases at V and 2 bases at J; junction bases unmatched: 9. Here the CDR3 DNA reads TGTGCCAGCAGCTTTACCGGGACAGTAAACACTGAAGCTTTCTTT. Protein: CASSFTGTVNTEAFF.

The V gene is TRBV2, the J gene TRBJ2-5; the match to TRBD1 covers 7 bases. This CDR3 comprises 14 residues. After removal of 6 bases from V and 2 bases from J, the junction contained 6 bases not matched to a gene. Germline V CDR1 and CDR2: SNHLY, FYNNEI. CDR3 sequence reads: CASREPGQQETQYF. The CDR3 coding sequence is TGTGCCAGCAGGGAACCGGGACAGCAAGAGACCCAGTACTTC.

The rearrangement uses TRBV10-1 and TRBJ2-2; D perhaps matches TRBD1 (5 bases). V lost 7 bases to trimming and J lost 3 bases, with 12 bases between them. Germline V CDR1 and CDR2: WNHNN, SYGVQD (reference sequence). The CDR3 extends over 14 amino acids. The CDR3 loop is CASKEGADTGELFF. The CDR3 DNA sequence: TGCGCCAGCAAGGAAGGGGCCGACACCGGGGAGCTGTTTTTT.

This clone was detected a few times. This sequence joins TRBV2 and TRBJ1-1; D gene ambiguous. Germline lookup yields CDR1 SNHLY and CDR2 FYNNEI. This CDR3 has 11 residues. V was clipped by 6 bases and J by 4 bases, with 6 bases between them. This CDR3 is CASSFSTEAFF. CDR3 nucleotides: TGTGCCAGCAGCTTCAGCACTGAAGCTTTCTTT.

The chain carries TRBV28 and TRBJ2-7; 8 nucleotides agree with TRBD1. V lost 3 bases to trimming and J lost 3 bases; unmatched junction nucleotides: 4. Germline-derived CDR1 and CDR2 are MDHEN and SYDVKM. The CDR3 contains 14 residues. For the CDR3, the DNA is TGTGCCAGCAGTTTGGACAGGGACGGCTACGAGCAGTACTTC. The encoded protein is CASSLDRDGYEQYF. The whole variable domain, filled in from reference TRBV28 and TRBJ2-7, reads DVKVTQSSRYLVKRTGEKVFLECVQDMDHENMFWYRQDPGLGLRLIYFSYDVKMKEKGDIPEGYSVSREKKERFSLILESASTNQTSMYLCASSLDRDGYEQYFGPGTRLTVT.

The J gene is TRBJ2-7, the V gene TRBV9; 12 positions match TRBD2. The CDR3 has 15 amino acids. Germline lookup yields CDR1 SGDLS and CDR2 YYNGEE. Losses at the gene ends were 3 bases for V and 2 bases for J; bases not matched to a gene: 3. In nucleotides, the CDR3 is TGTGCCAGCAGCGCGACTAGCGGGGGAACCTACGAGCAGTACTTC. Amino acids: CASSATSGGTYEQYF.

This chain links TRBV9 with TRBJ1-3; no reliable D call. The CDR3 spans 15 residues. V dropped 3 bases and J dropped 0 bases, with 10 bases sitting between them. In germline, CDR1 is SGDLS, CDR2 YYNGEE. The CDR3 is CASSGSGSSGNTIYF. The CDR3 nucleotides read TGTGCCAGCAGCGGATCGGGAAGCTCTGGAAACACCATATATTTT.

V and J are TRBV7-9 and TRBJ2-3, with D possibly matching TRBD2 (5 bases). Trimming stripped 4 bases from V and 2 bases from J, with 13 bases between. The germline gives CDR1 SEHNR, CDR2 FQNEAQ (reference sequence). The CDR3 extends over 15 amino acids. The CDR3 coding sequence is TGTGCCAGCAGCTCGTCGGACGGGATCACAGATACGCAGTATTTT. It encodes CASSSSDGITDTQYF.

This chain connects TRBV7-9 to TRBJ2-5; TRBD2 might be the D (5 bases). The germline V gene has CDR1 SEHNR and CDR2 FQNEAQ (reference sequence). The CDR3 is made up of 14 amino acids. Trimming shortened V by 2 bases and J by 4 bases, and 11 bases separated the two germline ends. The CDR3 loop is CASSLSGNLETQYF. CDR3 nucleotide sequence: TGTGCCAGCAGCTTATCGGGGAACCTAGAGACCCAGTACTTC.

V usage is TRBV5-1 and J usage is TRBJ2-5, with 8 bases fitting TRBD2. Germline V gene sequence: CDR1 SGHRS, CDR2 YFSETQ. V gave up 0 bases and J gave up 3 bases; unmatched junction bases: 4. This CDR3 has 15 amino acids. The CDR3 spells CASSLESGRKETQYF. The CDR3 DNA reads as TGCGCCAGCAGCTTGGAGAGCGGGAGAAAAGAGACCCAGTACTTC.

The rearrangement uses TRBV10-3 and TRBJ2-7; D is uncertain. Germline CDR1 reads ENHRY; CDR2 reads SYGVKD. This CDR3 region has 15 residues. V was clipped by 2 bases and J by 2 bases, with 13 bases between them. CDR3 sequence: CAISEGPGTTYEQYF. CDR3 bases: TGTGCCATCAGTGAGGGGCCAGGTACAACCTACGAGCAGTACTTC.

The chain couples TRBV6-6 to TRBJ1-1; D not resolved. Trimming took off 6 bases at V and 2 bases at J, with 16 bases between the two ends. Germline V gene data show CDR1 as MNHNY and CDR2 as SVGAGI (reference sequence). The CDR3 spans 15 residues. The CDR3 region has the DNA TGTGCCAGCAGGCCCCGAGGGAGAATCAACACTGAAGCTTTCTTT. Translation gives CASRPRGRINTEAFF.

J is TRBJ1-2 and V is TRBV19; D is unresolved. Deletions cut 5 bases from V and 7 bases from J, with 20 bases between. CDR1 is LNHDA, CDR2 SQIVND, per germline (reference sequence). The CDR3 contains 15 residues. The CDR3 reads CASSPKGRRETGYTF. In nucleotides, the CDR3 is TGTGCCAGTAGTCCCAAGGGCAGACGGGAAACTGGCTACACCTTC.

The chain joins TRBV5-1 to TRBJ2-5, with 9 bases aligning to TRBD1. Germline loops: CDR1 SGHRS, CDR2 YFSETQ. The length of the CDR3 is 15 residues. The J segment lost 5 bases and the V segment lost 3 bases, leaving 8 bases of the junction unmatched. DNA for the CDR3: TGCGCCAGCAGCTCCGGGACAGGGTACTTTGAGACCCAGTACTTC. Its protein product is CASSSGTGYFETQYF.